Listed below are T cell receptor beta chains from one sample, sequenced in a study of cytomegalovirus exposure and HLA in healthy donors. Sequencing used immunoSEQ multiplex PCR; TCRdb keeps in-frame clones, though not all of them. The repertoire holds over 75,000 clones, with approximately 86% as singletons. The sequenced material came from PBMCs. The receptor set was obtained from a man younger than 40 in good health and CMV-seropositive. The CDR3 runs from the conserved cysteine through the conserved F or W. D genes are given only for firm matches. Size is stated for part of the rows, as once, few or many counts, or as a class when the clone is expanded.

v_call	d_call	clone_size	j_call	cdr3_aa	cdr3_nt
TRBV4-2	.	.	TRBJ2-1	CASSQDRRGRSYNEQFF	TGTGCCAGCAGCCAAGATAGGCGGGGAAGATCCTACAATGAGCAGTTCTTC
TRBV7-6	TRBD2	.	TRBJ2-1	CASSFEVSAGGPGNEQFF	TGTGCCAGCAGCTTCGAAGTATCAGCGGGAGGGCCGGGAAATGAGCAGTTCTTC
TRBV27	.	.	TRBJ1-1	CASSAPRGNTEAFF	TGTGCCAGCAGCGCCCCAAGAGGGAACACTGAAGCTTTCTTT
TRBV5-1	TRBD2	.	TRBJ2-7	CASRPGGPYEQYF	TGCGCCAGCCGCCCGGGGGGGCCATACGAGCAGTACTTC
TRBV7-2	.	.	TRBJ2-1	CASKRGQPQGEQFF	TGTGCCAGCAAGAGGGGACAACCCCAGGGTGAGCAGTTCTTC
TRBV11-2	.	.	TRBJ2-2	CASSLPGGMTGELFF	TGTGCCAGCAGCTTACCCGGGGGTATGACCGGGGAGCTGTTTTTT
TRBV11-2	.	once	TRBJ2-3	CASSLEFGRLSITDTQYF	TGTGCCAGCAGCTTAGAGTTTGGCCGTCTGTCCATCACAGATACGCAGTATTTT
TRBV6-5	TRBD1	once	TRBJ2-6	CASSKQGAGANVLTF	TGTGCCAGCAGTAAACAGGGGGCTGGGGCCAACGTCCTGACTTTC
TRBV7-2	TRBD1	.	TRBJ2-5	CASSFAGTGEETQYF	TGTGCCAGCAGTTTTGCCGGGACAGGGGAAGAGACCCAGTACTTC
TRBV27	TRBD1	.	TRBJ1-2	CASSTTYRGLAGYTF	TGTGCCAGCAGTACGACCTACAGGGGGCTAGCGGGCTACACCTTC
TRBV7-9	TRBD1	.	TRBJ1-4	CASSGDRENEKLFF	TGTGCCAGCAGCGGGGACAGGGAGAATGAAAAACTGTTTTTT
TRBV7-9	.	.	TRBJ2-1	CASSWDTSYNEQFF	TGTGCCAGCAGTTGGGACACCTCCTACAATGAGCAGTTCTTC
TRBV18	.	.	TRBJ1-5	CASSPGGGRQPQHF	TGTGCCAGCTCACCAGGGGGGGGGAGGCAGCCCCAGCATTTT
TRBV25-1	TRBD1	.	TRBJ1-5	CASSGRDRGYQPQHF	TGTGCCAGCAGTGGCCGGGACAGGGGCTATCAGCCCCAGCATTTT
TRBV27	.	.	TRBJ2-2	CASSLWPPRATRELFF	TGTGCCAGCAGTTTATGGCCCCCCAGGGCGACCAGGGAGCTGTTTTTT
TRBV29-1	.	once	TRBJ2-4	CSVEDRTRGNIQYF	TGCAGCGTTGAAGATCGGACTCGGGGAAACATTCAGTACTTC